The 31 T cell receptor beta chains given below trace back to one sample, sequenced in a study of cytomegalovirus exposure and HLA in healthy donors. The PCR had 60 Vbeta and 13 Jbeta primers. Generated by immunoSEQ multiplex PCR, the TCRdb table keeps only in-frame clones and is missing some. The top ten clones hold 5% to 6.5% of a sample with 110,000 or so clones, 75% to 85% of them seen once. The sequenced material came from PBMCs. The receptors shown here come from a man aged 18 to 29 in good health and CMV-seronegative.

This clone occurred a few times. This sequence joins TRBV6-5 and TRBJ1-2; tentative D call: TRBD1 (6 bases). Germline V lookup: CDR1 MNHEY, CDR2 SVGAGI. Between the trimmed V and J ends, which lost 5 bases and 6 bases, there was a span of 16 bases. This CDR3 comprises 14 residues. CDR3 bases: TGTGCCAGCAGTCACGAGGGCCAGGGGCATGGCTACACCTTC. Translated: CASSHEGQGHGYTF.

The chain is built from TRBV6-5 and TRBJ2-1, with 8 bases fitting TRBD2. CDR1 and CDR2 from the germline V gene are MNHEY and SVGAGI. V dropped 6 bases and J dropped 5; count of bases not matched to a gene: 3. The CDR3 contains 13 residues. The CDR3 reads CASSPTSDNEQFF. As DNA, the CDR3 is TGTGCCAGCAGCCCGACTAGCGACAATGAGCAGTTCTTC.

This clone occurred a few times. The chain recombines TRBV27 with TRBJ1-4; no clear D gene. Germline CDR1 MNHEY, CDR2 SMNVEV (reference sequence). The CDR3 runs 15 residues. Trimming removed 4 bases from V and 8 bases from J, with 17 bases in between. CDR3 DNA: TGTGCCAGCAGTTCCGTGCGGGCGGGTGGAGAAAAACTGTTTTTT. It specifies CASSSVRAGGEKLFF.

Note on this clone: Other nucleotide sequences from this sample produce the same CDR3. This chain connects TRBV29-1 to TRBJ2-7, with 9 bases aligning to TRBD1. This CDR3 region has 12 residues. CDR1 and CDR2 from the germline V gene are SQVTM and ANQGSEA. V was pared by 6 bases and J by 3 bases, with 3 bases of the junction left unmatched. The CDR3 loop reads CSVPGQGYEQYF. The CDR3 DNA is TGCAGCGTCCCGGGACAGGGCTACGAGCAGTACTTC.

Details on this clone: Its ends do not fully match the called genes, so a read error is possible. V gene TRBV4-1 combines with J gene TRBJ2-7, with 8 nucleotides matching TRBD2. Germline V CDR1 and CDR2: MGHRA, YSYEKL. This CDR3 has 16 residues. CDR3 amino acids: CASSQEMGTSSYEQYF. CDR3 coding DNA: TGTGCCAGCAGCCAAGAGATGGGGACTAGTTCCTACGAGCAGTACTTC.

CDR3 region: CASSLARNQPQHF. The CDR3 DNA is TGTGCCAGCAGCTTGGCCAGGAATCAGCCCCAGCATTTT. The chain joins TRBV5-8 to TRBJ1-5; D is uncertain. This CDR3 has 13 residues. Germline-derived CDR1 and CDR2 are SGHTS and YDEGEE. The germline V and J ends were trimmed by 0 bases and 4 bases, with 5 bases remaining between them.

This clone has only one observation. The rearrangement uses TRBV28 and TRBJ2-2; D may be TRBD2 (6 bases). Germline CDR1 is MDHEN and CDR2 is SYDVKM. The CDR3 has 15 residues. The V end lost 6 bases, the J end lost 1 base, and 12 bases lay between the germline ends. In DNA, the CDR3 is TGTGCCAGCAGGGCCCCGGGGGTGAACACCGGGGAGCTGTTTTTT. It yields the protein CASRAPGVNTGELFF.

This chain links TRBV28 with TRBJ2-5; maybe TRBD1 (5 bases). CDR1 and CDR2 from the germline V gene are MDHEN and SYDVKM. The V end lost 6 bases, the J end lost 3 bases, and 14 bases lay between the germline ends. The CDR3 is made up of 14 amino acids. CDR3 in DNA: TGTGCCAGCAGCGGAACAGGTTACAAAGAGACCCAGTACTTC. Protein sequence: CASSGTGYKETQYF.

The chain combines TRBV28 with TRBJ2-5, with unresolved D. Germline V gene lookup returns CDR1 MDHEN and CDR2 SYDVKM. The CDR3 has 13 amino acids. V was shortened by 5 bases and J by 2 bases, with 9 bases between the two germline ends. The CDR3 loop is CASSPSSQETQYF. CDR3 DNA sequence: TGTGCCAGCAGTCCCTCGAGTCAAGAGACCCAGTACTTC.

This chain joins TRBV7-6 and TRBJ1-6; D unresolved. CDR1 and CDR2 from the germline V gene are SGHVS and FNYEAQ. Deletions cut 2 bases from V and 0 bases from J, with 11 bases between. The CDR3 has 17 residues. In DNA form, the CDR3 reads TGTGCCAGCAGCTTAAATGCCCCGAGCTCCTATAATTCACCCCTCCACTTT. Its translation is CASSLNAPSSYNSPLHF.

The chain links TRBV6-4 to TRBJ2-5; maybe TRBD1 (6 bases). Germline CDR1 is MRHNA and CDR2 is SNTAGT. The CDR3 totals 13 residues. Trimming shortened V by 5 bases and J by 5 bases, and 12 bases separated the two germline ends. DNA of the CDR3: TGTGCCAGCAGTATGGGACAAGGGGAGACCCAGTACTTC. This gives the protein CASSMGQGETQYF.

This clone was detected only a few times. The V call is TRBV4-3, the J call TRBJ2-1; D may be TRBD1 (6 bases). Germline-derived CDR1 and CDR2 are LGHNA and YSLEER. There are 16 residues in the CDR3. V was pared by 3 bases and J by 4 bases, with 16 bases between. For the CDR3, the DNA is TGCGCCAGCAGCCAGGGAACAGGGTTGCAATACAATGAGCAGTTCTTC. This gives the protein CASSQGTGLQYNEQFF.

The chain joins TRBV9 to TRBJ1-2, with TRBD1 identical over 7 bases. The ends lost 3 bases at V and 2 bases at J; junction bases unmatched: 4. CDR1 and CDR2 (germline): SGDLS, YYNGEE. This CDR3 has 14 residues. The CDR3 bases are TGTGCCAGCAGCGGAGGGGGCGTAAACTATGGCTACACCTTC. It yields the protein CASSGGGVNYGYTF.

The table lists this clone with a count of one. The chain uses TRBV10-1 and TRBJ1-5; TRBD1 matches at 8 bases. The CDR3 covers 16 residues. Germline V gene data show CDR1 as WNHNN and CDR2 as SYGVQD (reference sequence). Trimming cost V 10 bases and J 5 bases; bases outside gene matches: 16. DNA for the CDR3: TGCGCCACGGTCCTGACTCGGACAGGGAGGGATCAGCCCCAGCATTTT. This sequence encodes CATVLTRTGRDQPQHF.

The chain joins TRBV5-1 to TRBJ1-1; perhaps TRBD1 as D (6 bases). V lost 4 bases and J lost 0, with 10 bases in between. The CDR3 loop spans 14 amino acids. Per the germline V gene, CDR1 is SGHRS and CDR2 is YFSETQ. The CDR3 DNA reads TGCGCCAGCAGCCCGGACAGACTGAACACTGAAGCTTTCTTT. Its protein is CASSPDRLNTEAFF.

This clone is a singleton in its sample. The chain is built from TRBV10-3 and TRBJ1-2; 9 nucleotides agree with TRBD1. The CDR3 contains 13 residues. CDR1 is ENHRY and CDR2 is SYGVKD in the germline V gene. Germline trimming cut 5 bases from V and 5 bases from J; bases unmatched to any gene: 3. The CDR3 DNA sequence: TGTGCCATCAGTCACGACAGGGGGTATGGCTACACCTTC. It encodes CAISHDRGYGYTF.

This clone has only a few counts. CDR3 in amino acids: CASSDGQGGGYTF. For the CDR3, the DNA is TGTGCCAGTAGTGACGGACAGGGGGGAGGCTACACCTTC. J is TRBJ1-2 and V is TRBV19, with TRBD1 matching 10 bases. This CDR3 is 13 amino acids long. J lost 8 bases, V lost 5 bases, and 5 bases had no gene match. Germline values: CDR1 LNHDA, CDR2 SQIVND (reference sequence).

This clone occurred once. The chain is built from TRBV27 and TRBJ1-1, with 8 bases lining up with TRBD1. Per the germline V gene, CDR1 is MNHEY and CDR2 is SMNVEV (reference sequence). V lost 6 bases, J lost 4 bases, and 13 bases stayed unmatched. CDR3 length equals 16 residues. The CDR3 DNA sequence: TGTGCCAGCAGACCAAATGGACAGGGCGTGAGCACTGAAGCTTTCTTT. It is translated as CASRPNGQGVSTEAFF.

The rearrangement uses TRBV9 and TRBJ2-1; 9 bases map to TRBD2. Germline CDR1 SGDLS, CDR2 YYNGEE. Trimming cost V 0 bases and J 8 bases; bases outside gene matches: 6. There are 15 residues in the CDR3. The CDR3: CASSVGQREEDEQFF. The CDR3 DNA reads TGTGCCAGCAGCGTAGGTCAGCGGGAGGAAGATGAGCAGTTCTTC.

The V gene is TRBV21-1, the J gene TRBJ2-7; the table's D call, TRBD2, was not checked against the DNA. TRBV21-1 is a recognized pseudogene. CDR3 length: 11 amino acids. Here the CDR3 reads CASSSPYEQYF. The CDR3, as DNA: TGTGCCAGCAGCTCTCCTTACGAGCAGTACTTC.

The gene calls are TRBV7-2 and TRBJ2-5; TRBD1 matches 8 bases. Germline CDR1 reads SGHTA; CDR2 reads FQGNSA. There are 14 residues in the CDR3. V was clipped by 2 bases and J by 5 bases; unmatched bases: 4. CDR3 nucleotides: TGTGCCAGCAGCTTACAGGGGGCTGGGGAGACCCAGTACTTC. Translation: CASSLQGAGETQYF.

The V and J genes are TRBV28 and TRBJ1-1; D is possibly TRBD1 (6 bases). Germline V gene data show CDR1 as MDHEN and CDR2 as SYDVKM. V lost 5 bases and J 3 bases, leaving 19 bases between the germline ends. This CDR3 is built from 16 residues. Here the CDR3 DNA reads TGTGCCAGCAGTCAACTAACAGGGCCAAGGGACACTGAAGCTTTCTTT. Its protein product is CASSQLTGPRDTEAFF.

V is TRBV7-6 and J is TRBJ2-7; tentatively, D is TRBD2 (5 bases). Trimming removed 4 bases at V and 5 bases at J, with 9 bases between. This CDR3 region has 12 residues. From germline, CDR1 is SGHVS and CDR2 FNYEAQ. CDR3 sequence: CASSSGGNEQYF. CDR3 nucleotide sequence: TGTGCCAGCAGCTCCGGAGGAAACGAGCAGTACTTC.

The chain joins TRBV9 to TRBJ1-3, with 7 bases fitting TRBD1. The CDR3 contains 15 residues. Germline lookup yields CDR1 SGDLS and CDR2 YYNGEE. V trimming: 4 bases; J trimming: 3 bases; junction bases outside the gene matches: 7. CDR3 coding DNA: TGTGCCAGCAGCCTCGGAGGGGGCGGTGGAAACACCATATATTTT. Its protein is CASSLGGGGGNTIYF.

The rearrangement links TRBV7-2 to TRBJ1-3; TRBD1 is a possible D gene (5 bases). The CDR3 consists of 17 residues. The germline V and J ends were trimmed by 1 base and 2 bases, with 15 bases remaining between them. The V gene's germline CDR1 is SGHTA and CDR2 FQGNSA. The CDR3 here is CASSLVPQGITGNTIYF. The CDR3 DNA reads as TGTGCCAGCAGCTTAGTCCCCCAGGGAATTACTGGAAACACCATATATTTT. The full variable domain, completed using reference TRBV7-2 and TRBJ1-3, is GAGVSQSPSNKVTEKGKDVELRCDPISGHTALYWYRQSLGQGLEFLIYFQGNSAPDKSGLPSDRFSAERTGGSVSTLTIQRTQQEDSAVYLCASSLVPQGITGNTIYFGEGSWLTVV.

J is TRBJ2-7 and V is TRBV19; D might be TRBD2 (6 bases). V was cut by 4 bases and J by 3 bases, with 16 bases left in between. Germline-derived CDR1 and CDR2 are LNHDA and SQIVND (reference sequence). This CDR3 contains 15 residues. CDR3 sequence (DNA): TGTGCCAGTAGTAAGGGGCAGAAGGACTACTACGAGCAGTACTTC. The encoded protein is CASSKGQKDYYEQYF.

The table lists this clone with a count of one. The chain combines TRBV9 with TRBJ2-5, with 10 bases lining up with TRBD2. CDR1 is SGDLS, CDR2 YYNGEE, per germline. The CDR3 is 17 amino acids. The V segment lost 0 bases and the J segment 5 bases; nucleotides outside the gene matches: 10. CDR3 amino acids: CASSVGASGSSFETQYF. Here the CDR3 DNA reads TGTGCCAGCAGCGTAGGGGCTAGCGGGAGTTCCTTTGAGACCCAGTACTTC.

The V and J genes are TRBV5-4 and TRBJ2-7; 13 bases are shared with TRBD2. CDR3 length: 15 residues. Per germline, CDR1 SGHNT and CDR2 YYREEE (reference sequence). J lost 5 bases, V lost 3 bases, and 5 bases had no gene match. The CDR3 loop reads CASSSPGTSGNEQYF. In DNA form, the CDR3 reads TGTGCCAGCAGCTCTCCCGGGACTAGCGGGAACGAGCAGTACTTC.

The rearrangement uses TRBV13 and TRBJ2-3, with 9 bases that match TRBD2. Germline V gene data show CDR1 as PRHDT and CDR2 as FYEKMQ (reference sequence). There are 17 residues in the CDR3. The V segment lost 7 bases and the J segment 2 bases; nucleotides outside the gene matches: 13. CDR3 nucleotides: TGTGCCAGCACAGAGTCTAGGGCTAGCGGGACCACAGATACGCAGTATTTT. Protein sequence: CASTESRASGTTDTQYF.

This clone was counted a single time. The chain uses TRBV7-3 and TRBJ1-2; the match to TRBD1 covers 10 bases. Germline V gene sequence: CDR1 SGHTA, CDR2 FQGTGA. The CDR3 is 21 amino acids. V lost 2 bases to trimming and J lost 2 bases; unmatched junction nucleotides: 20. The CDR3: CASSLEPSWPGQGQKNYGYTF. In DNA form, the CDR3 reads TGTGCCAGCAGCTTAGAGCCCAGTTGGCCGGGACAGGGGCAAAAAAACTATGGCTACACCTTC.

The chain carries TRBV5-6 and TRBJ2-5; 11 nucleotides line up with TRBD1. J lost 5 bases, V lost 4 bases, and 7 bases had no gene match. The length of the CDR3 is 15 residues. The V gene's germline CDR1 is SGHDT and CDR2 YYEEEE. This CDR3 is CASSHPGQGGETQYF. The CDR3 region has the DNA TGTGCCAGCAGCCATCCGGGACAGGGGGGGGAGACCCAGTACTTC.